These T cell receptor beta chains were read from a single sample in a study of blood T cell repertoires in COVID-19. TCRdb's copy holds only in-frame clones and misses some; the assay was immunoSEQ multiplex PCR. Of about 120,000 clones in the sample, roughly 89% were seen once. The specimen was peripheral blood. The receptors derive from a woman aged 55-69 years with COVID-19, enrolled during active disease. Both conserved end residues are part of each CDR3. A D gene is named only where the DNA matches it firmly. Clone size is shown for a subset of rows, as once, few, many or a class of expanded clone.

V	D	size	J	DNA	CDR3
TRBV3-1/TRBV3-2	NA	NA	TRBJ1-4	TGTGCCAGCAGCCAAGGGGGGCCACTGGCAACTAATGAAAAACTGTTTTTT	CASSQGGPLATNEKLFF
TRBV10-3	NA	few	TRBJ1-1	TGTGCCATCAGCACAGGGAACACTGAAGCTTTCTTT	CAISTGNTEAFF
TRBV18	NA	NA	TRBJ1-3	TGTGCCAGCTCCCCTATCGTAAAAAACACCATATATTTT	CASSPIVKNTIYF
TRBV7-6	NA	NA	TRBJ2-7	TGTGCCAGCAGCTTAGAACCCGTCAGGGACAACGAGCAGTACTTC	CASSLEPVRDNEQYF
TRBV5-6	TRBD1	NA	TRBJ2-7	TGTGCCAGCAGCTTGGGGACAGGAGTCTACGAGCAGTACTTC	CASSLGTGVYEQYF
TRBV18	NA	NA	TRBJ1-3	TGTGCCAGCTCACCAATGGGGGCAGCTGGAAACACCATATATTTT	CASSPMGAAGNTIYF
TRBV9	NA	NA	TRBJ1-3	TGTGCCAGCAGCGTAAGGGGGACACTCTCTGGAAACACCATATATTTT	CASSVRGTLSGNTIYF
TRBV6-2/TRBV6-3	NA	NA	TRBJ1-1	TGTGCCAGCAGTTACCCGACGGACATGAACACTGAAGCTTTCTTT	CASSYPTDMNTEAFF
TRBV6-5	NA	once	TRBJ1-2	TGTGCCAGCCTCGGGGCAGGGAGGGACTATGGCTACACCTTC	CASLGAGRDYGYTF
TRBV5-6	TRBD2	NA	TRBJ2-3	TGTGCCAGCAGCTATAGGACTAGCGGGAGAACAGATACGCAGTATTTT	CASSYRTSGRTDTQYF
TRBV3-1/TRBV3-2	TRBD2	NA	TRBJ2-5	TGTGCCAGCAGCCAACAGCGGGGGAGCCAAGAGACCCAGTACTTC	CASSQQRGSQETQYF